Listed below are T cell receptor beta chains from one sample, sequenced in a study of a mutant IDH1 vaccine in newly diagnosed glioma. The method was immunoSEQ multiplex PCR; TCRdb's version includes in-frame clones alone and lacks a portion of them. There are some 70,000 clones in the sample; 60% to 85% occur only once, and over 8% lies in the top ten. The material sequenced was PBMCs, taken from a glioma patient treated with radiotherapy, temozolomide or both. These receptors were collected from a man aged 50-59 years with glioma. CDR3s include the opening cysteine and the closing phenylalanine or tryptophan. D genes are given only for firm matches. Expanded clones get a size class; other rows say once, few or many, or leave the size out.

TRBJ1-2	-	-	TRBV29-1	TGCAGCGTTGAAGACAGGCCCTTAGGGGGCTACACCTTC	CSVEDRPLGGYTF
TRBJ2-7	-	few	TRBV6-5	TGTGCCAGCAGCAGGGGATCCTACGAGCAGTACTTC	CASSRGSYEQYF
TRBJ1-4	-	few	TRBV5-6	TGTGCCAGCAGTCGAAGGTCGCGAGGGGAAAAACTGTTTTTT	CASSRRSRGEKLFF
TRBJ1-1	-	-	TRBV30	TGTGCCTGGAAGGTCTGGCAGTATGAAGCTTTCTTT	CAWKVWQYEAFF
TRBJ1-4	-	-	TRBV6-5	TGTGCCAGCAGTTACTCGAACAGAAATAATGAAAAACTGTTTTTT	CASSYSNRNNEKLFF
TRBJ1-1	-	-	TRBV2	TGTGCCAGCAGTCAGATGAACACTGAAGCTTTCTTT	CASSQMNTEAFF
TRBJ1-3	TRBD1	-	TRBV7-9	TGTGCCAGCAGCTTATTCCAGGGGGAAGGAAACACCATATATTTT	CASSLFQGEGNTIYF
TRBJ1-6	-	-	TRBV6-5	TGTGCCTGCCGTAAGGGCTCCTATAATTCACCCCTCCACTTT	CACRKGSYNSPLHF
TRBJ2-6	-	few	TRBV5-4	TGTGCCAGCAGCGCCAGGGGACAGGCCAACGTCCTGACTTTC	CASSARGQANVLTF
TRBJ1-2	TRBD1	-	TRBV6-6	TGTGCCAGCAGTGAGACAGGGGAGCCGGCCTATGGCTACACCTTC	CASSETGEPAYGYTF
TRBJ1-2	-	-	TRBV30	TGTGCCTGTTTACCCGGGGCGCCGGTGTATGGCTACACCTTC	CACLPGAPVYGYTF
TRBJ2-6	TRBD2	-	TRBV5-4	TGTGCCAGCAGCTTGGTCGGGCGGGGGACCGGTCAAGGGGCCAACGTCCTGACTTTC	CASSLVGRGTGQGANVLTF
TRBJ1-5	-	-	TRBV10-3	TGTGCCATCACATCGGCCCAAAATCAGCCCCAGCATTTT	CAITSAQNQPQHF
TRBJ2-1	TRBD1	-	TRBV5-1	TGCGCCAGCAGCATAGGACAGGGGGCTGAAGAGCAGTTCTTC	CASSIGQGAEEQFF
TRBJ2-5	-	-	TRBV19	TGTGCCAGTAGTATGGGCTGGGGGTACCAAGAGACCCAGTACTTC	CASSMGWGYQETQYF
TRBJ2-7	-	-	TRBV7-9	TGTGCCAGCAGCCCGGACAGAGACGAGCAGTACTTC	CASSPDRDEQYF
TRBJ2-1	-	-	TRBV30	TGTGCCTGGAGCGAAGGGGCGGGGGCTTACAATGAGCAGTTCTTC	CAWSEGAGAYNEQFF
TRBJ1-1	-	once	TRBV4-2	TGTGCCAGCAGCCAAGAGTTACGGGGACGACGAGCCAGGTCCACTGAAGCTTTCTTT	CASSQELRGRRARSTEAFF
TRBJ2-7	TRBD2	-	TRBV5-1	TGCGCCACCTCCGGTAGCGGGGGCTCCTACGAGCAGTACTTC	CATSGSGGSYEQYF
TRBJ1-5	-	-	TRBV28	TGTGCCAGCGGTGATCAGGGAACTTTGGAGCCCCAGCATTTT	CASGDQGTLEPQHF
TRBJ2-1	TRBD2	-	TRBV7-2	TGTGCCAGCAGCCCTAGCTCTAGCGGGGGGGCTGATGAGCAGTTCTTC	CASSPSSSGGADEQFF
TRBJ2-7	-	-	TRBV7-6	TGTGCCAGCAGCTTAAACTTAGGGACCCCCGAGCAGTACTTT	CASSLNLGTPEQYF
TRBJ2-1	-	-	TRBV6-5	TGTGCCAGCAGCCCGCGAGGTCCAACCTACAATGAGCAGTTCTTC	CASSPRGPTYNEQFF
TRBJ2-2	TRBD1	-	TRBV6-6	TGTGCCAGCAGTCGCCGGGACAGGGGGCGTACCGGGGAGCTGTTTTTT	CASSRRDRGRTGELFF
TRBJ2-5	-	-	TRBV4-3	TGCGCCAGCAGCCAAGGCGGACTGGCGCGAGAGACCCAGTACTTC	CASSQGGLARETQYF
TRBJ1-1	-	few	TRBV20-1	TGCACCGCAGGGACTAATGAAGCTTTCTTT	CTAGTNEAFF
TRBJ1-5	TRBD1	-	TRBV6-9	TGTGCCAGCGGCCGCCAGGACCGTTCGGGACAGGGGGGCAATCAGCCCCAGCATTTT	CASGRQDRSGQGGNQPQHF
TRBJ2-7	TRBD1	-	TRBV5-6	TGTGCCAGCAGCCCTGGGACAGGGAGTTACGAGCAGTACTTC	CASSPGTGSYEQYF
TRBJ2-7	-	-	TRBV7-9	TGTGCCAGCAGCCCTCGGACGGGCATCGAGCAGTACTTC	CASSPRTGIEQYF
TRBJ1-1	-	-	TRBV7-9	TGTGCCAGCAGCTTACAGGGAGGAGCGACTGAAGCTTTCTTT	CASSLQGGATEAFF
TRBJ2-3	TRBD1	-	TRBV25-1	TGTGCCAGCTCCCCGACAGGGGCCACAGATACGCAGTATTTT	CASSPTGATDTQYF
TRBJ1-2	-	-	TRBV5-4	TGTGCCAGCAGCCCCTCGAGGGGGGAAAACTATGGCTACACCTTC	CASSPSRGENYGYTF
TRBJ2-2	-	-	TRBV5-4	TGTGCCAGCAGCTTGGCGGGGAACACCGGGGAGCTGTTTTTT	CASSLAGNTGELFF
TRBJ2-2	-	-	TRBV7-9	TGTGCCAGCAGCCCCCAGAACGGAGCGAACACCGGGGAGCTGTTTTTT	CASSPQNGANTGELFF
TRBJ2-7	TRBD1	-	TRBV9	TGTGCCAGCAGCTCAACAGGGGGTTCAGGTTTACCTTACGAGCAGTACTTC	CASSSTGGSGLPYEQYF
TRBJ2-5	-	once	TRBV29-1	TGCAGCGTTGAAGATTCTGGCCGGCCGAGGTACTTC	CSVEDSGRPRYF
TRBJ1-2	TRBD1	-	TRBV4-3	TGCGCCAGCAGCCATTCCGGGACAGGGAGGGACTATGGCTACACCTTC	CASSHSGTGRDYGYTF
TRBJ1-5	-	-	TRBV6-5	TGTGCCAGCGGGGGGGGACGCCCAGGGACCCAGCATTTT	CASGGGRPGTQHF
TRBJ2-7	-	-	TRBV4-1	TGCGCCAGCAGCCAACCCGAGGGTAGGAGTGAGCAGTACTTC	CASSQPEGRSEQYF
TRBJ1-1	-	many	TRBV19	TGTGCCAGTAGTATCATGTGGAACACTGAAGCTTTCTTT	CASSIMWNTEAFF
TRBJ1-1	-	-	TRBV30	TGTGCCTGGAGTGGACAAGGACTTGGCTACACTGAAGCTTTCTTT	CAWSGQGLGYTEAFF
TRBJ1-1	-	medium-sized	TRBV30	TGTGCCTGGAGGCTCCGGAACACTGAAGCTTTCTTT	CAWRLRNTEAFF
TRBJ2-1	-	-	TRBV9	TGTGCCAGCAGCGTAATTTCGTCCTACAATGAGCAGTTCTTC	CASSVISSYNEQFF
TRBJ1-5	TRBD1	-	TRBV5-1	TGCGCCAGCAGCTCTGGACAGGGAGGTGAAAGCAATCAGCCCCAGCATTTT	CASSSGQGGESNQPQHF
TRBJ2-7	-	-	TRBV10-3	TGTGCCATCAGAACAGGAGGAAACACCTACGAGCAGTACTTC	CAIRTGGNTYEQYF
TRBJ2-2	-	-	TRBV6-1	TGTGCCAGCAGTGGTACGCCGAACACCGGGGAGCTGTTTTTT	CASSGTPNTGELFF
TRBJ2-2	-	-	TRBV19	TGTGCCAGTAGTATAAGGGGATCCACCGGGGAGCTGTTTTTT	CASSIRGSTGELFF
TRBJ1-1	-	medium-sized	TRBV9	TGTGCCAGCAGCGAGGGGAGGAACACTGAAGCTTTCTTT	CASSEGRNTEAFF